This T cell receptor beta chain originates from a study of T cell responses to AZD1222 COVID-19 vaccine. Regarding the study as a whole: White British ancestry dominated among donors, who included more females, and clonal diversity was possibly underestimated.

Per the germline V gene, CDR1 is MNHEY and CDR2 is SMNVEV (reference sequence). Unmatched junction bases numbered 7, after V lost 6 bases and J lost 8 bases. The CDR3 is 13 amino acids. A word on this clone: The antigen is not known.

TCRdb's table, derived via immunoSEQ multiplex PCR, lists solely in-frame clones and lacks some. The repertoire holds about 120,000 clones, with approximately 90% as singletons. The chain couples TRBV27 to TRBJ1-2, with 9 bases matching TRBD1. The receptor's source is an adult who received the AZD1222 COVID-19 vaccine. The input for sequencing was peripheral blood, taken 28 days after the second AZD1222 dose. The CDR3 sequence: CASRRDRGYGYTF. The CDR3 coding sequence is TGTGCCAGCAGACGAGACAGGGGGTACGGCTACACCTTC.